These T cell receptor beta chains were read from a single sample in a study of T cell responses to AZD1222 COVID-19 vaccine. The data were produced by immunoSEQ multiplex PCR, yet TCRdb's version contains in-frame clones alone and is incomplete. The table shows about 40,000 clones, with around 90% occurring only once. The specimen comprised peripheral blood, sampled 28 days after the second dose of the MenACWY control vaccine. The origin of the receptors is an adult who received the MenACWY meningococcal vaccine as a control. CDR3s include the opening cysteine and the closing phenylalanine or tryptophan. D genes are given only for firm matches. For some rows the clone size is stated as once, few or many, or as a class when expanded; others skip it.

j_call clone_size d_call v_call cdr3_aa cdr3_nt
TRBJ2-7 NA NA TRBV19 CASSVGLNSYEQYF TGTGCCAGTAGTGTAGGCCTTAACTCCTACGAGCAGTACTTC
TRBJ2-7 once NA TRBV10-1 CASSSDRGEQYF TGCGCCAGCAGTTCAGACCGCGGGGAGCAGTACTTC
TRBJ2-2 NA TRBD2 TRBV24-1 CATSDLTRGTGELFF TGTGCCACCAGTGATTTGACGCGGGGGACCGGGGAGCTGTTTTTT
TRBJ2-1 NA TRBD2 TRBV4-2 CASSQVRGLGGGSYNEQFF TGTGCCAGCAGCCAAGTCCGGGGTCTTGGCGGGGGCTCCTACAATGAGCAGTTCTTC
TRBJ2-1 once TRBD2 TRBV6-2/TRBV6-3 CASSLLAGVIDEQFF TGTGCCAGCAGCCTACTAGCGGGAGTCATAGATGAGCAGTTCTTC
TRBJ2-2 few NA TRBV5-1 CASSSGLNTGELFF TGCGCCAGCAGCTCGGGACTCAACACCGGGGAGCTGTTTTTT
TRBJ1-2 NA TRBD1 TRBV12-5 CASGLARDRGYGYTF TGTGCTAGTGGTTTGGCCCGGGACAGGGGTTATGGCTACACCTTC
TRBJ2-7 once TRBD1 TRBV27 CASSLQGAYEQYF TGTGCCAGCAGTTTACAGGGGGCCTACGAGCAGTACTTC
TRBJ1-1 NA NA TRBV19 CASSKRGSITEAFF TGTGCCAGTAGTAAACGGGGGTCGATCACTGAAGCTTTCTTT
TRBJ1-2 NA NA TRBV2 CASTERGPANYGYTF TGTGCCAGCACCGAACGGGGGCCAGCTAACTATGGCTACACCTTC
TRBJ1-1 NA TRBD1 TRBV5-1 CASSLEPSGGQGNTEAFF TGCGCCAGCAGCTTGGAACCGTCGGGGGGACAGGGGAACACTGAAGCTTTCTTT